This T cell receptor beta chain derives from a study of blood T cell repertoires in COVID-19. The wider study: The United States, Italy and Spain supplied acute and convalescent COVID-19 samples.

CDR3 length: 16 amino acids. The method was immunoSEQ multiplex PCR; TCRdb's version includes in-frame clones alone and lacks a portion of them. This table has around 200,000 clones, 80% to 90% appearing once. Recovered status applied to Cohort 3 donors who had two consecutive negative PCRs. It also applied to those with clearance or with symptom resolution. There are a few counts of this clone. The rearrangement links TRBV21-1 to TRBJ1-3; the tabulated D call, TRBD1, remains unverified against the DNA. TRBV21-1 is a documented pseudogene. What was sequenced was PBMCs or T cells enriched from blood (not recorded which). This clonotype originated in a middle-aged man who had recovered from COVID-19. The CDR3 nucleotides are TGTGCCAGCAGCAAGCGGACAGGGGGGGTTGGAAACACCATATATTTT. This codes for CASSKRTGGVGNTIYF.